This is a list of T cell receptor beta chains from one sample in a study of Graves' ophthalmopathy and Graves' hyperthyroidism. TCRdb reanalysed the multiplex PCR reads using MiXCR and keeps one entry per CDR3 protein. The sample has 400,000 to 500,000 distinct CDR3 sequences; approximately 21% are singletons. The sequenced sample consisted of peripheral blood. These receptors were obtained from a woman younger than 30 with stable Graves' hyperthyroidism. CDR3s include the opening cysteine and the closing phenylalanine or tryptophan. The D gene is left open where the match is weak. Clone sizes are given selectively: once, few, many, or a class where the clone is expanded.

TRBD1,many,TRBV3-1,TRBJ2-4,CASSQDITGGRIQYF
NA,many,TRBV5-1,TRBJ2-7,CASSPYYGEQYF
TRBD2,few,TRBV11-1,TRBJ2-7,CASGLVRGLVYEQYF
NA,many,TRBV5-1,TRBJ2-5,CASEGQTSGTQYF
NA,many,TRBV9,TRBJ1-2,CASSHSRGGGYGYTF
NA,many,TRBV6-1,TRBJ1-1,CASSALQVFNTEAFF
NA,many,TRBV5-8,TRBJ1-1,CASRKTDLNTEAFF
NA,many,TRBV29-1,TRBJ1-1,CSVRQGAEAFF
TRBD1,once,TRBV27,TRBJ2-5,CASSLRDRVGETQYF
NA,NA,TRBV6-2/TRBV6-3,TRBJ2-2,CASSPRQGGRTGELCF
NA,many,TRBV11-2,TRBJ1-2,CASSPIRDSANYGYTF
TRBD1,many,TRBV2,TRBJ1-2,CASSPRQGESSGYTF
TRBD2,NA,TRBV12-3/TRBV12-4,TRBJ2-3,CASKPGLGRDTQYF
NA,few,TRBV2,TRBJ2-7,CASSETAVGANF
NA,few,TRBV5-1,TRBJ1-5,CASSLGTPNSNQPQHF
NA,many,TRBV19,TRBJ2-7,CASSNTRASEQYF
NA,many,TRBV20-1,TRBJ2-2,CSARHSGLNTGELFF
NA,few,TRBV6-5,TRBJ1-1,CASSYSLAGDTEAFF
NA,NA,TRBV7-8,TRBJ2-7,CASSFSATYEQYF
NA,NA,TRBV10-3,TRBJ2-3,CAISRTRGEADTQYF
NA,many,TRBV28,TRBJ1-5,CASSRSDGYSNQPQHF
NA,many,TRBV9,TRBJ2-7,CASSVGKSLYEQYF
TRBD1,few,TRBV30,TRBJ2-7,CAWTRRTGAYEQYF
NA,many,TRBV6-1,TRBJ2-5,CASSLRAREETQYF
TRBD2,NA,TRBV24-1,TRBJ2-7,CATRGSGSFEQYF
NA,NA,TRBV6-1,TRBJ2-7,CASSEAIADRPYF
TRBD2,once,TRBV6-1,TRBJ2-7,CASTEGGSISYEQYF
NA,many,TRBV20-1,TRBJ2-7,CSARGRDEQYF
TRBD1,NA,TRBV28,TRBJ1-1,CASSFFEGAYTEAFF
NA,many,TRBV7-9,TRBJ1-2,CASGGAYGYTF
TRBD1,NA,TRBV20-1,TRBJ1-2,CSARGQSGGYTF
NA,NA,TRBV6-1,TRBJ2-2,CASGRGSGGELFF
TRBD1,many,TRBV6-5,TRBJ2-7,CASSYAPGQFYEQYF
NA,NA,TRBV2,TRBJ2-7,CASRPGHHYEQYF
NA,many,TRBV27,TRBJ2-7,CASSLSPGHSYEQYF
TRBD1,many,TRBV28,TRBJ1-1,CASNLWTGTNTEAFF
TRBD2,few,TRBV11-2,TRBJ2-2,CASSSPGLAGDSTGELFF
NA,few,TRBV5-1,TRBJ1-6,CASSTVGESYNSPLHF
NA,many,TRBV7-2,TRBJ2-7,CATGSSGYEQYF
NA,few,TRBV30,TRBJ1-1,CAWSVGVMNTEAFF